The 3 T cell receptor beta chains below all came from one sample that was sequenced in a study of T cell responses to AZD1222 COVID-19 vaccine. Only in-frame clones appear in the TCRdb table, and some are missing; sequencing was by immunoSEQ multiplex PCR. The sample contains about 94,000 clones, roughly 90% of which appear only once. The sample was peripheral blood, taken 28 days after the second AZD1222 dose. Every receptor here comes from an adult who received the AZD1222 COVID-19 vaccine.

This clone is medium-sized by share. The sample holds other DNA sequences that translate to the same CDR3. The rearrangement links TRBV28 to TRBJ2-7; D is unresolved. Between the trimmed V and J ends, which lost 2 bases and 1 base, there was a span of 6 bases. CDR1 is MDHEN, CDR2 SYDVKM, per germline. The CDR3 spans 13 residues. CDR3 region: CASSLGVSYEQYF. CDR3 nucleotides: TGTGCCAGCAGTTTAGGGGTTTCCTACGAGCAGTACTTC.

The chain employs TRBV4-3 and TRBJ2-6; D unresolved. The CDR3 covers 16 residues. With 0 bases removed from V and 0 bases from J, the gap between germline ends came to 6 bases. Germline V gives CDR1 LGHNA, CDR2 YSLEER. The chain's CDR3 is CASSQDVSSGANVLTF. In DNA form, the CDR3 reads TGCGCCAGCAGCCAAGATGTAAGCTCTGGGGCCAACGTCCTGACTTTC.

V is TRBV29-1 and J is TRBJ1-2, with a possible D match to TRBD1 (5 bases). Germline V gene lookup returns CDR1 SQVTM and CDR2 ANQGSEA. The CDR3 runs to 12 residues. V lost 3 bases and J lost 4, with 9 bases in between. The CDR3 DNA sequence: TGCAGCGTTGAGGGGGATAGCTATGGCTACACCTTC. The encoded protein is CSVEGDSYGYTF. Using reference TRBV29-1 and TRBJ1-2 for the parts outside the CDR3, the full variable domain is SAVISQKPSRDICQRGTSLTIQCQVDSQVTMMFWYRQQPGQSLTLIATANQGSEATYESGFVIDKFPISRPNLTFSTLTVSNMSPEDSSIYLCSVEGDSYGYTFGSGTRLTVV.